A single sample is the source of the 13 T cell receptor beta chains below, sequenced in a study of chronic HIV infection and antiretroviral therapy. Each CDR3 protein gets one entry after TCRdb re-called the 5' RACE reads with MiXCR. The table has approximately 47,000 distinct CDR3 sequences, 19% seen once. The specimen was peripheral blood. These receptors all stem from an adult who had HIV and had not received antiretroviral therapy, or was an uninfected healthy control (not recorded which).

This clonotype was counted a few times. The V and J genes are TRBV20-1 and TRBJ2-1; 8 bases are shared with TRBD2. The CDR3 runs 16 residues. Germline lookup yields CDR1 DFQATT and CDR2 SNEGSKA (reference sequence). The V gene end was trimmed by 0 bases and the J gene end by 0 bases; junction bases not matched to a gene: 4. The CDR3 reads CSAREGAGVSYNEQFF. The CDR3 nucleotides are TGCAGTGCTAGAGAGGGAGCGGGGGTCTCCTACAATGAGCAGTTCTTC.

The V call is TRBV7-2, the J call TRBJ2-3; 11 bases fit TRBD2. Germline loops: CDR1 SGHTA, CDR2 FQGNSA. With 0 bases clipped from V and 6 bases from J, the junction kept 5 bases outside the gene matches. The CDR3 loop spans 16 amino acids. CDR3 DNA: TGTGCCAGCAGCTTAGCCCTGACTAGCGGGACGGATACGCAGTATTTT. Its protein is CASSLALTSGTDTQYF.

The chain is built from TRBV3-1 and TRBJ1-5, with 11 bases fitting TRBD1. Germline lookup yields CDR1 LGHDT and CDR2 YNNKEL (reference sequence). CDR3 length: 14 residues. J was trimmed by 7 bases and V by 5 bases; bases with no gene match: 4. The CDR3: CASSEGTGGQPQHF. CDR3 DNA: TGTGCCAGCAGCGAAGGGACAGGGGGGCAGCCCCAGCATTTT.

The chain has TRBV7-2 and TRBJ2-3; 9 bases map to TRBD1. Germline CDR1 reads SGHTA; CDR2 reads FQGNSA. This CDR3 has 16 amino acids. V trimming: 3 bases; J trimming: 3 bases; junction bases outside the gene matches: 7. CDR3 loop: CASSLAGTGRTDTQYF. The CDR3 DNA reads as TGTGCCAGCAGCTTGGCCGGGACAGGGAGGACAGATACGCAGTATTTT.

This clonotype was observed a handful of times. The chain uses TRBV20-1 and TRBJ2-7, with TRBD2 matching 8 bases. Germline CDR1 reads DFQATT; CDR2 reads SNEGSKA (reference sequence). Germline trimming cut 6 bases from V and 1 base from J; bases unmatched to any gene: 14. There are 16 residues in the CDR3. The chain's CDR3 is CSASVLAGVLSYEQYF. The CDR3 bases are TGCAGTGCCTCGGTTCTAGCGGGTGTATTATCCTACGAGCAGTACTTC.

This rearrangement joins TRBV7-2 to TRBJ1-4; TRBD1 might be the D (5 bases). The CDR3 sequence is 15 residues long. Germline V CDR1 and CDR2: SGHTA, FQGNSA. V lost 8 bases and J 7 bases, leaving 20 bases between the germline ends. CDR3 nucleotide sequence: TGTGCCAGCGGCATTTCGTGGGCAGGGAGTGAAAAACTGTTTTTT. It yields the protein CASGISWAGSEKLFF. The full variable domain, in which reference TRBV7-2 and TRBJ1-4 provide the parts outside the CDR3, is GAGVSQSPSNKVTEKGKDVELRCDPISGHTALYWYRQSLGQGLEFLIYFQGNSAPDKSGLPSDRFSAERTGGSVSTLTIQRTQQEDSAVYLCASGISWAGSEKLFFGSGTQLSVL.

The table lists this clonotype with a few counts. The genes are TRBV28 and TRBJ1-6; the D gene is possibly TRBD1 (5 bases). The CDR3 is made up of 16 amino acids. V shed 7 bases and J shed 6 bases, with 19 bases lying between them. CDR1 is MDHEN and CDR2 is SYDVKM in the germline V gene. The DNA for the CDR3 is TGTGCCAGCAAGATCTCGGGGGTTCGGCGTAATTCACCCCTCCACTTT. Its protein is CASKISGVRRNSPLHF.

The chain uses TRBV2 and TRBJ2-5; D gene unclear. The CDR3 has 14 amino acids. Trimming took 3 bases from V and 5 from J, leaving 13 bases between them. Germline loops: CDR1 SNHLY, CDR2 FYNNEI. In nucleotides, the CDR3 is TGTGCCAGCAGTGATAGCTGGCGGCAGGAGACCCAGTACTTC. Translated, it gives CASSDSWRQETQYF.

J is TRBJ1-2 and V is TRBV10-3, with TRBD1 matching over 8 bases. Trimming took 2 bases from V and 3 from J; bases not matched to a gene: 2. Germline values: CDR1 ENHRY, CDR2 SYGVKD. The CDR3 runs 14 residues. The CDR3 loop reads CAISEGQGYYGYTF. The CDR3 DNA sequence: TGTGCCATCAGTGAGGGACAGGGCTACTATGGCTACACCTTC.

The rearrangement links TRBV7-2 to TRBJ2-4, with D unresolved. Germline V lookup: CDR1 SGHTA, CDR2 FQGNSA. The CDR3 sequence is 16 residues long. Trimming removed 2 bases from V and 0 bases from J, with 11 bases in between. The CDR3 DNA sequence: TGTGCCAGCAGCTTAAGGCAAGCGTTAGCCAAAAACATTCAGTACTTC. It yields the protein CASSLRQALAKNIQYF.

This clonotype was picked up a small number of times. J is TRBJ2-2 and V is TRBV11-2; D may be TRBD2 (6 bases). The CDR3 spans 16 residues. V lost 1 base and J 4 bases, leaving 13 bases between the germline ends. Germline CDR1 reads SGHAT; CDR2 reads FQNNGV. The CDR3 loop reads CASSLVASVGTGELFF. The CDR3 region has the DNA TGTGCCAGCAGCTTAGTTGCTAGCGTCGGCACCGGGGAGCTGTTTTTT. Full variable domain (missing parts from reference TRBV11-2 and TRBJ2-2): EAGVAQSPRYKIIEKRQSVAFWCNPISGHATLYWYQQILGQGPKLLIQFQNNGVVDDSQLPKDRFSAERLKGVDSTLKIQPAKLEDSAVYLCASSLVASVGTGELFFGEGSRLTVL.

This rearrangement joins TRBV2 to TRBJ1-2; D is ambiguous. The germline V and J ends were trimmed by 11 bases and 2 bases, with 15 bases remaining between them. The germline V gene encodes CDR1 SNHLY and CDR2 FYNNEI. The CDR3 contains 13 residues. The CDR3 is CAGNSGPNYGYTF. The CDR3 bases are TGTGCCGGCAACTCTGGACCAAACTATGGCTACACCTTC.

This sequence joins TRBV5-4 and TRBJ2-2; 8 nucleotides line up with TRBD2. Germline CDR1 SGHNT, CDR2 YYREEE (reference sequence). J gave up 4 bases and V 8 bases, and 10 bases lay outside the gene matches. The CDR3 consists of 15 residues. For the CDR3, the DNA is TGTGCCAGAAGCAAAAGCGGGAGAAGCACCGGGGAGCTGTTTTTT. Residues: CARSKSGRSTGELFF. The whole variable domain, filled in from reference TRBV5-4 and TRBJ2-2, reads ETGVTQSPTHLIKTRGQQVTLRCSSQSGHNTVSWYQQALGQGPQFIFQYYREEENGRGNFPPRFSGLQFPNYSSELNVNALELDDSALYLCARSKSGRSTGELFFGEGSRLTVL.